The entry that follows covers one T cell receptor beta chain sequence. Its antigen is unknown. The data belong to a study of blood T cells in healthy people across ages. Study-level findings and limits: Long-lived donors carried more naive CD4+ cells and greater diversity than aged donors.

The authors ran a second PCR of roughly 6 to 11 cycles using a sample-barcoded 5' primer and a J-beta primer mix. TCRdb re-called the 5' RACE reads with MiXCR, one entry per CDR3 protein. The sample gives about 1.8 million distinct CDR3 sequences, 49% of which show up once; approximately 2% is in the top ten. The CDR3 runs 14 residues. The germline V gene has CDR1 SGHTA and CDR2 FQGNSA. V was trimmed by 8 bases and J by 0 bases, leaving 11 bases between them. Drawn from each donor were roughly 10 milliliters of peripheral blood. The genes are TRBV7-2 and TRBJ2-1, with D maybe TRBD2 (6 bases). This receptor was taken from a middle-aged woman in good health. Specimen: blood. CDR3 sequence reads: CASGRGNSYNEQFF. The CDR3 coding sequence is TGTGCCAGCGGTCGGGGGAACTCCTACAATGAGCAGTTCTTC.